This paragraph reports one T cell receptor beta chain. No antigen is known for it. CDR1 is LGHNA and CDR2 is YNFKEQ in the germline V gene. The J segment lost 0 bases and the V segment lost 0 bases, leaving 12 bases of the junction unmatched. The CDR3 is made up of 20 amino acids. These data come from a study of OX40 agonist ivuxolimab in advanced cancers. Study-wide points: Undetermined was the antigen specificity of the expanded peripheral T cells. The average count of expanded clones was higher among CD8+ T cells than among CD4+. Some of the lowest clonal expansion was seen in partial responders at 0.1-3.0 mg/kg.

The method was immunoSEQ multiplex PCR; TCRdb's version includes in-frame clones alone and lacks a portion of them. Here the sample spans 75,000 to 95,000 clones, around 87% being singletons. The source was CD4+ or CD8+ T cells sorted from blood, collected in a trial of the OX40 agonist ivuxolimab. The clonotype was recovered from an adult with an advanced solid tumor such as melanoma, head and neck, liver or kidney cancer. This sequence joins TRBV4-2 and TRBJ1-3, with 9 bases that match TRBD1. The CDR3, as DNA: TGTGCCAGCAGCCAAGAGTCGACAGGGGGGATCCCCTTCTCTGGAAACACCATATATTTT. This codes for CASSQESTGGIPFSGNTIYF.